Presented here are 27 T cell receptor beta chains from one specimen sequenced in a study of response to subunit inactivated influenza vaccine. Each CDR3 protein gets one entry after TCRdb re-called the RT-PCR reads with MiXCR. The sample includes fewer than 350,000 distinct CDR3 sequences, roughly a fifth of them seen just once. The specimen was PBMCs from blood, collected approximately 22 months after vaccination. All receptors derive from a man aged 50-75 years who received an inactivated influenza vaccine.

A few counts support this clonotype. J is TRBJ1-1 and V is TRBV7-2; D is undetermined. CDR1 and CDR2 (germline): SGHTA, FQGNSA. V gave up 1 base and J gave up 1 base, with 7 bases separating them. The CDR3 loop spans 14 amino acids. The CDR3 coding sequence is TGTGCCAGCAGCTTAGATTGGTGGAACACTGAAGCTTTCTTT. Protein: CASSLDWWNTEAFF.

This clonotype was seen at least ten times. The chain carries TRBV6-2 or TRBV6-3 and TRBJ1-5; D gene unclear. The V end was cut by 6 bases, the J end by 1 base, with 16 bases between. In germline, CDR1 is MNHEY, CDR2 SVGEGT. The CDR3 spans 16 residues. CDR3 sequence (DNA): TGTGCCAGCAGCGATACCGGGTCGAAGAGCAATCAGCCCCAGCATTTT. Amino acid sequence: CASSDTGSKSNQPQHF.

The chain carries TRBV20-1 and TRBJ2-2; a weak D match, TRBD2 (5 bases). Germline V gene data show CDR1 as DFQATT and CDR2 as SNEGSKA (reference sequence). The CDR3 spans 15 residues. V lost 0 bases and J 5 bases, leaving 13 bases between the germline ends. The CDR3, as DNA: TGCAGTGCTAGAGATTGGCGGGCTGGGACCGGGGAGCTGTTTTTT. It translates to CSARDWRAGTGELFF.

The chain has TRBV6-2 or TRBV6-3 and TRBJ1-5, with D tentatively TRBD1 (6 bases). Trimming pared 7 bases from V and 4 bases from J, leaving 17 bases between. Germline CDR1 MNHEY, CDR2 SVGEGT. The length of the CDR3 is 15 residues. The CDR3 here is CASTRDNWGNQPQHF. Written as DNA, the CDR3 is TGTGCCAGCACCCGGGACAATTGGGGAAATCAGCCCCAGCATTTT.

V and J are TRBV20-1 and TRBJ2-7; maybe TRBD2 (6 bases). The germline gives CDR1 DFQATT, CDR2 SNEGSKA (reference sequence). Trimming left V 3 bases short and J 6 bases short, with 12 bases between. The CDR3 loop spans 12 amino acids. CDR3 in amino acids: CSASPRGGEQYF. The CDR3 DNA reads TGCAGTGCTAGTCCCCGGGGAGGCGAGCAGTACTTC.

The V gene is TRBV28, the J gene TRBJ2-7, with D possibly matching TRBD2 (6 bases). The CDR3 has 14 amino acids. Trimming took off 1 base at V and 4 bases at J, with 11 bases between the two ends. CDR1 MDHEN and CDR2 SYDVKM come from the germline V gene. The CDR3 region is CASSLYLGLYEQYF. CDR3 sequence (DNA): TGTGCCAGCAGTTTATACCTGGGACTTTACGAGCAGTACTTC.

This clonotype has only a few counts. This chain connects TRBV11-2 to TRBJ2-4; 11 bases align to TRBD2. The junction had 5 bases not matched to a gene; V was cut back by 6 bases and J by 13 bases. The CDR3 spans 12 residues. Germline assignment: CDR1 SGHAT and CDR2 FQNNGV. The CDR3 spells CASSLGTSGQYF. The CDR3 bases are TGTGCCAGCAGTCTAGGGACTAGCGGACAGTACTTC.

This sequence joins TRBV6-5 and TRBJ2-1; 9 nucleotides agree with TRBD2. J was trimmed by 9 bases and V by 0 bases; bases with no gene match: 12. CDR1 and CDR2 from the germline V gene are MNHEY and SVGAGI. This CDR3 is built from 17 residues. The CDR3 reads CASSYSKFRGRAGEQFF. The CDR3 DNA sequence: TGTGCCAGCAGTTACTCGAAGTTTCGCGGGAGGGCCGGTGAGCAGTTCTTC.

This chain connects TRBV5-1 to TRBJ1-2; D possibly corresponds to TRBD1 (6 bases). V shed 4 bases and J shed 1 base, with 14 bases lying between them. The CDR3 is 15 amino acids. Germline V gene data show CDR1 as SGHRS and CDR2 as YFSETQ. CDR3 in amino acids: CASSLSGTNNYGYTF. In DNA form, the CDR3 reads TGCGCCAGCAGCCTAAGCGGGACAAATAACTATGGCTACACCTTC.

V gene TRBV28 combines with J gene TRBJ2-5, with D maybe TRBD2 (7 bases). Germline V gives CDR1 MDHEN, CDR2 SYDVKM. V was clipped by 6 bases and J by 6 bases, with 26 bases between them. CDR3 size: 17 residues. The CDR3 sequence: CASRTLISGGGGKTQYF. CDR3 DNA: TGTGCCAGCAGGACCCTAATTAGCGGAGGGGGAGGGAAGACCCAGTACTTC.

V usage is TRBV5-1 and J usage is TRBJ2-3; 7 bases align to TRBD1. The CDR3 sequence is 15 residues long. V lost 2 bases, J lost 6 bases, and 9 bases stayed unmatched. CDR1 is SGHRS and CDR2 is YFSETQ in the germline V gene. In nucleotides, the CDR3 is TGCGCCAGCAGCTTCACGGACAGGTCGGGGGATACGCAGTATTTT. It encodes CASSFTDRSGDTQYF.

Only a few counts were recorded for this clonotype. The chain links TRBV12-5 to TRBJ1-1, with D unresolved. Germline CDR1 and CDR2: LGHNT and FRNRAP. The CDR3 is 14 amino acids. V lost 3 bases and J lost 0, with 8 bases in between. CDR3 coding DNA: TGTGCTAGTGGTTTAGGCGGTGTGAACACTGAAGCTTTCTTT. It yields the protein CASGLGGVNTEAFF.

This clonotype was counted between two and nine times. This chain links TRBV18 with TRBJ2-1; TRBD2 aligns across 7 bases. The CDR3 length is 15 residues. Per the germline V gene, CDR1 is KGHSH and CDR2 is LQKENI. Germline trimming cut 3 bases from V and 4 bases from J; bases unmatched to any gene: 6. CDR3 sequence: CASSPRLARYNEQFF. CDR3 sequence (DNA): TGTGCCAGCTCACCTCGACTAGCTAGGTACAATGAGCAGTTCTTC.

The V call is TRBV5-1, the J call TRBJ1-1; TRBD1 aligns across 9 bases. The CDR3 runs to 13 residues. The V segment lost 3 bases and the J segment 4 bases; nucleotides outside the gene matches: 1. Per germline, CDR1 SGHRS and CDR2 YFSETQ. CDR3 sequence reads: CASSWTGATEAFF. CDR3 sequence (DNA): TGCGCCAGCAGCTGGACAGGGGCCACTGAAGCTTTCTTT.

V usage is TRBV9 and J usage is TRBJ2-3; D ambiguous. This CDR3 contains 16 residues. V was clipped by 6 bases and J by 0 bases, with 17 bases between them. CDR1 SGDLS and CDR2 YYNGEE come from the germline V gene. The CDR3 protein is CASIQEKRSSTDTQYF. The CDR3 DNA sequence: TGTGCCAGCATTCAAGAGAAGCGTTCTAGCACAGATACGCAGTATTTT.

The rearrangement joins TRBV4-2 to TRBJ2-7; TRBD1 or TRBD2 may be the D gene (5 bases each). The germline gives CDR1 LGHNA, CDR2 YNFKEQ. CDR3 length: 17 amino acids. The V end was cut by 6 bases, the J end by 0 bases, with 21 bases between. The CDR3 coding sequence is TGTGCCAGCAGTGGGGGTGAGAGCGGACGAAGCTCCTACGAGCAGTACTTC. Protein product: CASSGGESGRSSYEQYF.

This chain joins TRBV4-3 and TRBJ2-1; 7 nucleotides match TRBD2. The germline V gene encodes CDR1 LGHNA and CDR2 YSLEER. Unmatched junction bases numbered 9, after V lost 3 bases and J lost 1 base. This CDR3 comprises 17 residues. The CDR3 region is CASSQALAAASYNEQFF. The CDR3 coding sequence is TGCGCCAGCAGCCAGGCTCTAGCGGCTGCTTCCTACAATGAGCAGTTCTTC.

This clonotype was observed a few times. The CDR3 nucleotides read TGTGCCAGCAACGACCGGGGGTATAAAGGCTACACCTTC. As protein: CASNDRGYKGYTF. V gene TRBV5-4 combines with J gene TRBJ1-2; a weak D match, TRBD1 (5 bases). This CDR3 spans 13 amino acids. Germline CDR1 is SGHNT and CDR2 is YYREEE (reference sequence). V lost 6 bases and J 8 bases, leaving 17 bases between the germline ends. The whole variable domain, remainder taken from reference TRBV5-4 and TRBJ1-2, is ETGVTQSPTHLIKTRGQQVTLRCSSQSGHNTVSWYQQALGQGPQFIFQYYREEENGRGNFPPRFSGLQFPNYSSELNVNALELDDSALYLCASNDRGYKGYTFGSGTRLTVV.

As regards this clonotype: Sequence at one end of the junction differs from germline and may be a read error. The chain combines TRBV6-2 or TRBV6-3 with TRBJ1-6; D remains ambiguous. The germline gives CDR1 MNHEY, CDR2 SVGEGT. There are 12 residues in the CDR3. Here the CDR3 reads CASSTGEPVCIF. In DNA, the CDR3 is TGTGCCAGCAGTACCGGGGAACCCGTATGCATCTTT.

This clonotype appeared many times. The rearrangement links TRBV10-1 to TRBJ2-2, with 7 bases lining up with TRBD1. The J segment lost 3 bases and the V segment lost 7 bases, leaving 5 bases of the junction unmatched. CDR3 length: 14 amino acids. The germline gives CDR1 WNHNN, CDR2 SYGVQD (reference sequence). The CDR3 coding sequence is TGCGCCAGCAAACAGGGGCTGGACACCGGGGAGCTGTTTTTT. It translates to CASKQGLDTGELFF.

This clonotype was seen a handful of times. This chain uses TRBV6-1 with TRBJ2-2; 7 bases align to TRBD2. The CDR3 is 15 residues long. Germline values: CDR1 MNHNS, CDR2 SASEGT. V was clipped by 6 bases and J by 4 bases; unmatched bases: 8. CDR3 region: CASRAKRGTTGELFF. As DNA, the CDR3 is TGTGCCAGCAGGGCAAAGCGGGGAACCACCGGGGAGCTGTTTTTT.

The table lists this clonotype with a few counts. V gene TRBV4-1 combines with J gene TRBJ2-2, with D unresolved. Trimming took 0 bases from V and 6 from J, leaving 8 bases between them. The CDR3 is made up of 14 amino acids. CDR1 is MGHRA and CDR2 is YSYEKL in the germline V gene. The chain's CDR3 is CASSQEQGPGELFF. In DNA form, the CDR3 reads TGCGCCAGCAGCCAAGAACAAGGACCCGGGGAGCTGTTTTTT.

This clonotype was observed a single time. V usage is TRBV6-1 and J usage is TRBJ2-6; tentative D call: TRBD1 (5 bases). V was cut by 11 bases and J by 0 bases, with 11 bases left in between. Germline values: CDR1 MNHNS, CDR2 SASEGT. This CDR3 spans 14 amino acids. CDR3 sequence reads: CAEGEASGANVLTF. In nucleotides, the CDR3 is TGTGCCGAAGGGGAAGCCTCTGGGGCCAACGTCCTGACTTTC.

The chain combines TRBV7-2 with TRBJ2-7, with 7 bases aligning to TRBD1. This CDR3 region has 14 residues. Germline lookup yields CDR1 SGHTA and CDR2 FQGNSA. V lost 3 bases, J lost 5 bases, and 7 bases stayed unmatched. The CDR3 here is CASSFYGQANEQYF. The CDR3 DNA reads as TGTGCCAGCAGCTTTTACGGACAGGCGAACGAGCAGTACTTC. Filled out from reference TRBV7-2 and TRBJ2-7, the complete variable domain reads GAGVSQSPSNKVTEKGKDVELRCDPISGHTALYWYRQSLGQGLEFLIYFQGNSAPDKSGLPSDRFSAERTGGSVSTLTIQRTQQEDSAVYLCASSFYGQANEQYFGPGTRLTVT.

This sequence joins TRBV20-1 and TRBJ1-1, with a weak D call TRBD1 (6 bases). Germline assignment: CDR1 DFQATT and CDR2 SNEGSKA (reference sequence). The CDR3 runs to 13 residues. Trimming stripped 3 bases from V and 1 base from J, with 9 bases between. The DNA for the CDR3 is TGCAGTGCTAGGGACAGATCGAACACTGAAGCTTTCTTT. Its protein product is CSARDRSNTEAFF.

Only a few counts were recorded for this clonotype. The rearrangement uses TRBV5-5 and TRBJ2-1, with TRBD1 as a possible D gene (5 bases). The V gene lost 0 bases and the J gene lost 4 bases, with 11 bases spanning the gap. Germline CDR1 is SGHKS and CDR2 is YYEKEE (reference sequence). The CDR3 length is 15 residues. CDR3 in amino acids: CASSLVPDTYNEQFF. In nucleotides, the CDR3 is TGTGCCAGCAGCTTGGTCCCGGACACTTACAATGAGCAGTTCTTC.

The chain couples TRBV28 to TRBJ1-5; 9 bases are shared with TRBD1. V dropped 3 bases and J dropped 4; count of bases not matched to a gene: 16. CDR1 and CDR2 from the germline V gene are MDHEN and SYDVKM. The CDR3 sequence is 19 residues long. The CDR3 loop reads CASSFFIWGGQGVNQPQHF. The CDR3 nucleotides read TGTGCCAGCAGTTTCTTCATTTGGGGGGGACAGGGCGTTAATCAGCCCCAGCATTTT. Full variable domain (rest looked up from reference TRBV28 and TRBJ1-5): DVKVTQSSRYLVKRTGEKVFLECVQDMDHENMFWYRQDPGLGLRLIYFSYDVKMKEKGDIPEGYSVSREKKERFSLILESASTNQTSMYLCASSFFIWGGQGVNQPQHFGDGTRLSIL.